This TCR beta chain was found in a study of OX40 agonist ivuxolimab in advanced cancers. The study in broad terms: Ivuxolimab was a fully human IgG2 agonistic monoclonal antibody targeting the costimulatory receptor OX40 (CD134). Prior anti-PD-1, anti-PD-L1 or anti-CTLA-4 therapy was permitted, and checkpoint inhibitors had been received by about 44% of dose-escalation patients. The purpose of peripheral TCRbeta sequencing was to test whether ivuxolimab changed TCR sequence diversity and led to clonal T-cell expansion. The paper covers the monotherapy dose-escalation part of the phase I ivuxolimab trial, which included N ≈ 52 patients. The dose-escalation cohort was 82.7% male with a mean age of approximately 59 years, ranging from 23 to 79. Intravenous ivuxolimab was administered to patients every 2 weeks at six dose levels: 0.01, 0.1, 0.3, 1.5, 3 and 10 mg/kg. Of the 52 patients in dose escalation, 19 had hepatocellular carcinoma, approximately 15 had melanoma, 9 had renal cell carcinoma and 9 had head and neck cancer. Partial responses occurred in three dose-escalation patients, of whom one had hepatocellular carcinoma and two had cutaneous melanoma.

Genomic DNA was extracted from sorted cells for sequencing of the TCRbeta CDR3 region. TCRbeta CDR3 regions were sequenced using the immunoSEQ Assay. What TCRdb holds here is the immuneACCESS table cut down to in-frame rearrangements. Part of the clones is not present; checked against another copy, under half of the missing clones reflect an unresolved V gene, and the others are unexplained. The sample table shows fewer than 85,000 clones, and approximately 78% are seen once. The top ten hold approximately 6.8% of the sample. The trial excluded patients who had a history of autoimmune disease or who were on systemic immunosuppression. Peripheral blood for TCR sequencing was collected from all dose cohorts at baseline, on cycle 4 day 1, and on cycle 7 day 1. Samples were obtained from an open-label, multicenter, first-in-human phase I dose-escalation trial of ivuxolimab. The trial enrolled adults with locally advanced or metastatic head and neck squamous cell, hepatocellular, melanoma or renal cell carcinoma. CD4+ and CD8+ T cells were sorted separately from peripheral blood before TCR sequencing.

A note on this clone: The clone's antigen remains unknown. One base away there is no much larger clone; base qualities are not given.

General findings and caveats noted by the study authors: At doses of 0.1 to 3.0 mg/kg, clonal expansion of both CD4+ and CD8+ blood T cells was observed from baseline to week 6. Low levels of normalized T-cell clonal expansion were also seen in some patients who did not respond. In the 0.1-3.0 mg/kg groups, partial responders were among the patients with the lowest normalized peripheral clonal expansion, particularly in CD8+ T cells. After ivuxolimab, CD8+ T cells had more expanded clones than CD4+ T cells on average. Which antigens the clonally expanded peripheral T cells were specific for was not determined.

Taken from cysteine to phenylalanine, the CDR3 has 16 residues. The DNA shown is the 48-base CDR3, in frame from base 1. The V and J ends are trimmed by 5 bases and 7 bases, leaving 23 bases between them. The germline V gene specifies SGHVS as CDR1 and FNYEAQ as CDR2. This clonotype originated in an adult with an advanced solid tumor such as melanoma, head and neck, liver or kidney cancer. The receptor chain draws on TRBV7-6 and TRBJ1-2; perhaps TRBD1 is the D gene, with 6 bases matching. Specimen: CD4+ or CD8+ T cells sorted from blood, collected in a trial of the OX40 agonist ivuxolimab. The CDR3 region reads CASSPTPGGVPTGYTF. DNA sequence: TGTGCCAGCAGCCCCACCCCGGGGGGCGTCCCCACTGGCTACACCTTC.